The 5 T cell receptor beta chains below come from one sample, sequenced in a study of cytomegalovirus exposure and HLA in healthy donors. The PCR employed 60 Vbeta primers together with 13 Jbeta primers. The repertoire was sequenced with immunoSEQ multiplex PCR; TCRdb's copy has only in-frame clones and lacks some. In the table there are some 190,000 clones, roughly 82% of which are singletons. The sequenced sample consisted of PBMCs. The receptors here all came from a man in his forties or fifties in good health and CMV-seronegative.

The rearrangement joins TRBV7-9 to TRBJ1-3; D is unresolved. V lost 5 bases, J lost 4 bases, and 6 bases lay in between. CDR1 and CDR2 from the germline V gene are SEHNR and FQNEAQ (reference sequence). CDR3 size: 12 residues. CDR3 region: CASSQQGNTIYF. CDR3 nucleotide sequence: TGTGCCAGCAGCCAACAGGGAAACACCATATATTTT.

The rearrangement uses TRBV10-3 and TRBJ2-7; 11 nucleotides align to TRBD2. Per germline, CDR1 ENHRY and CDR2 SYGVKD. The length of the CDR3 is 12 residues. The junction had 6 bases not matched to a gene; V was cut back by 11 bases and J by 6 bases. Here the CDR3 DNA reads TGTGCCTCAGGACTAGCGGGTGCCGAGCAGTACTTC. The encoded protein is CASGLAGAEQYF.

The chain links TRBV19 to TRBJ1-2; no definite D call. This CDR3 comprises 12 residues. Trimming took off 0 bases at V and 8 bases at J, with 7 bases between the two ends. Germline-derived CDR1 and CDR2 are LNHDA and SQIVND (reference sequence). In nucleotides, the CDR3 is TGTGCCAGTAGTATAGAAGGTAGCGGCTACACCTTC. This codes for CASSIEGSGYTF.

The V and J genes are TRBV14 and TRBJ2-3; TRBD2 matches 13 bases. The CDR3 length is 14 residues. V lost 6 bases to trimming and J lost 4 bases; unmatched junction nucleotides: 1. CDR1 SGHDN and CDR2 FVKESK come from the germline V gene. The CDR3 spells CASRGLAGSDTQYF. CDR3 sequence (DNA): TGTGCCAGCAGGGGACTAGCGGGATCAGATACGCAGTATTTT.

The chain joins TRBV28 to TRBJ1-1, with D unclear. The CDR3 length is 14 residues. Germline values: CDR1 MDHEN, CDR2 SYDVKM. Trimming left V 6 bases short and J 0 bases short, with 11 bases between. CDR3 sequence (DNA): TGTGCCAGCAGCTTAGGAGGGATGAACACTGAAGCTTTCTTT. It encodes CASSLGGMNTEAFF.